These 26 T cell receptor beta chains share one sample of origin, sequenced in a study of OX40 agonist ivuxolimab in advanced cancers. Measured with immunoSEQ multiplex PCR; TCRdb has only the in-frame clones, and not every one. This table holds tens of thousands of clones, roughly 85% found once. The sequencing here drew on CD4+ or CD8+ T cells sorted from blood, taken in a trial of the OX40 agonist ivuxolimab. The receptors derive from an adult with an advanced solid tumor such as melanoma, head and neck, liver or kidney cancer.

The V call is TRBV19, the J call TRBJ2-7; D is possibly TRBD1 (6 bases). The CDR3 sequence is 15 residues long. The V gene lost 4 bases and the J gene lost 1 base, with 14 bases spanning the gap. From germline, CDR1 is LNHDA and CDR2 SQIVND (reference sequence). The DNA of the CDR3 is TGTGCCAGTAGTAGGGACATTCTGAAATCCTACGAGCAGTACTTC. Translating it yields CASSRDILKSYEQYF.

There are a few counts of this clone. The chain uses TRBV6-5 and TRBJ1-1; tentative D call: TRBD1 (5 bases). From germline, CDR1 is MNHEY and CDR2 SVGAGI. V was cut by 8 bases and J by 1 base, with 8 bases left in between. The CDR3 spans 12 residues. The DNA for the CDR3 is TGTGCCAGCGGACACCGGAACACTGAAGCTTTCTTT. Protein: CASGHRNTEAFF.

The sample holds one count of this clone. This chain uses TRBV7-7 with TRBJ2-5; 7 bases are a match to TRBD1. Trimming took 5 bases from V and 5 from J; bases not matched to a gene: 11. The CDR3 contains 15 residues. The V gene's germline CDR1 is SSHAT and CDR2 FNYEAQ (reference sequence). The CDR3: CASSVRQGSGETQYF. The DNA of the CDR3 is TGTGCCAGCAGCGTCCGACAGGGCTCGGGGGAGACCCAGTACTTC.

The V call is TRBV7-3, the J call TRBJ1-2; perhaps TRBD1 as D (6 bases). The germline V and J ends were trimmed by 2 bases and 3 bases, with 7 bases remaining between them. Germline V lookup: CDR1 SGHTA, CDR2 FQGTGA. The CDR3 is 13 amino acids. CDR3 region: CASSLSGDYGYTF. The CDR3 bases are TGTGCCAGCAGCTTATCAGGGGACTATGGCTACACCTTC.

This chain joins TRBV5-4 and TRBJ2-3; 10 positions agree with TRBD2. The trim removed 1 base at V and 1 base at J, leaving 0 bases unmatched. The germline gives CDR1 SGHNT, CDR2 YYREEE (reference sequence). The CDR3 extends over 15 amino acids. As DNA, the CDR3 is TGTGCCAGCAGCTTGACTAGCGGGGGCACAGATACGCAGTATTTT. Residues: CASSLTSGGTDTQYF.

This rearrangement joins TRBV6-6 to TRBJ1-5, with D hard to call. The germline gives CDR1 MNHNY, CDR2 SVGAGI (reference sequence). V dropped 0 bases and J dropped 6 bases, with 6 bases sitting between them. The CDR3 has 13 amino acids. The CDR3, as DNA: TGTGCCAGCAGTTACTCTGTCCCTCAGCCCCAGCATTTT. Translation gives CASSYSVPQPQHF.

J is TRBJ1-1 and V is TRBV30; D is perhaps TRBD1 (6 bases). The germline V gene has CDR1 GTSNPN and CDR2 SVGIG (reference sequence). The CDR3 extends over 14 amino acids. Trimming cost V 0 bases and J 1 base, with 9 bases left between them. The CDR3 loop reads CAWSVPRGNTEAFF. The CDR3 nucleotides read TGTGCCTGGAGTGTCCCCAGGGGGAACACTGAAGCTTTCTTT.

This clone was observed once. The V gene is TRBV9, the J gene TRBJ1-2; the D is unclear. V was shortened by 0 bases and J by 6 bases, with 15 bases between the two germline ends. CDR1 and CDR2 (germline): SGDLS, YYNGEE. This CDR3 is built from 15 residues. For the CDR3, the DNA is TGTGCCAGCAGCGTAGGTTCAGGCTCAATGAATGGCTACACCTTC. Translation: CASSVGSGSMNGYTF.

The rearrangement links TRBV5-4 to TRBJ2-3; the D gene could be TRBD1 or TRBD2 (5 bases each). Germline CDR1 is SGHNT and CDR2 is YYREEE (reference sequence). The V end was cut by 4 bases, the J end by 9 bases, with 15 bases between. CDR3 size: 13 residues. The CDR3 protein is CASSPDLEGTQYF. CDR3 nucleotide sequence: TGTGCCAGCAGCCCCGACCTTGAGGGGACGCAGTATTTT. Full variable domain (rest looked up from reference TRBV5-4 and TRBJ2-3): ETGVTQSPTHLIKTRGQQVTLRCSSQSGHNTVSWYQQALGQGPQFIFQYYREEENGRGNFPPRFSGLQFPNYSSELNVNALELDDSALYLCASSPDLEGTQYFGPGTRLTVL.

V usage is TRBV4-3 and J usage is TRBJ1-2; D possibly corresponds to TRBD1 (6 bases). This CDR3 spans 16 amino acids. Trimming stripped 0 bases from V and 6 bases from J, with 17 bases between. Per the germline V gene, CDR1 is LGHNA and CDR2 is YSLEER. Written as DNA, the CDR3 is TGCGCCAGCAGCCAAGAGGGCAGGGGAGATTTGCATGGCTACACCTTC. Translating gives CASSQEGRGDLHGYTF.

This rearrangement joins TRBV10-3 to TRBJ1-2; 9 bases fit TRBD1. The germline CDR1 and CDR2 sequences are ENHRY and SYGVKD. This CDR3 is 19 amino acids long. The J segment lost 3 bases and the V segment lost 4 bases, leaving 18 bases of the junction unmatched. CDR3 region: CAISAQPWGQGGPHYGYTF. The CDR3 DNA reads as TGTGCCATCAGTGCCCAACCCTGGGGACAGGGAGGCCCCCACTATGGCTACACCTTC.

This CDR3 reads CAWSVGRNTEAFF. The CDR3, as DNA: TGTGCCTGGAGTGTGGGGAGGAACACTGAAGCTTTCTTT. The genes are TRBV30 and TRBJ1-1; D remains unclear. CDR1 GTSNPN and CDR2 SVGIG come from the germline V gene (reference sequence). The CDR3 is 13 residues long. The V end lost 0 bases, the J end lost 1 base, and 6 bases lay between the germline ends. The full variable domain, rest sourced from reference TRBV30 and TRBJ1-1, is SQTIHQWPATLVQPVGSPLSLECTVEGTSNPNLYWYRQAAGRGLQLLFYSVGIGQISSEVPQNLSASRPQDRQFILSSKKLLLSDSGFYLCAWSVGRNTEAFFGQGTRLTVV.

This chain joins TRBV5-1 and TRBJ2-3; TRBD2 aligns across 8 bases. The J segment lost 4 bases and the V segment lost 3 bases, leaving 7 bases of the junction unmatched. Germline CDR1 SGHRS, CDR2 YFSETQ. The CDR3 totals 15 residues. CDR3 bases: TGCGCCAGCAGCTCGTCTAGCGGGCTTTCAGATACGCAGTATTTT. Translation gives CASSSSSGLSDTQYF.

The chain employs TRBV28 and TRBJ1-2; tentative D call: TRBD1 (6 bases). V lost 4 bases to trimming and J lost 3 bases, with 9 bases between them. CDR3 length: 13 residues. Germline loops: CDR1 MDHEN, CDR2 SYDVKM. CDR3 DNA sequence: TGTGCCAGCAGTTCCGGACAGTACTATGGCTACACCTTC. The encoded protein is CASSSGQYYGYTF.

The gene calls are TRBV7-3 and TRBJ2-2; weak D call: TRBD2 (6 bases). Trimming removed 3 bases from V and 7 bases from J, with 12 bases in between. This CDR3 is built from 14 residues. CDR1 is SGHTA and CDR2 is FQGTGA in the germline V gene. The CDR3 loop is CASSLVAVGGELFF. CDR3 in DNA: TGTGCCAGCAGCTTGGTAGCGGTGGGCGGGGAGCTGTTTTTT.

The rearrangement uses TRBV11-2 and TRBJ1-5; TRBD1 matches 10 bases. Germline loops: CDR1 SGHAT, CDR2 FQNNGV. The J segment lost 2 bases and the V segment lost 5 bases, leaving 6 bases of the junction unmatched. The CDR3 has 16 residues. Here the CDR3 reads CASSGDRGQGNQPQHF. The CDR3 coding sequence is TGTGCCAGCAGCGGTGACAGGGGGCAAGGCAATCAGCCCCAGCATTTT.

The genes are TRBV29-1 and TRBJ2-7; 7 nucleotides line up with TRBD2. The germline V gene encodes CDR1 SQVTM and CDR2 ANQGSEA. The CDR3 has 13 amino acids. With 3 bases clipped from V and 2 bases from J, the junction kept 4 bases outside the gene matches. The CDR3 protein is CSVEGGGAYEQYF. Here the CDR3 DNA reads TGCAGCGTTGAGGGCGGGGGAGCCTACGAGCAGTACTTC.

J is TRBJ2-2 and V is TRBV28; TRBD1 agrees at 7 bases. Germline V gene sequence: CDR1 MDHEN, CDR2 SYDVKM. Germline trimming cut 9 bases from V and 2 bases from J; bases unmatched to any gene: 12. This CDR3 is 16 amino acids long. The CDR3 DNA is TGTGCCAGTTCCGACCCCGGGACAGCTAACACCGGGGAGCTGTTTTTT. This gives the protein CASSDPGTANTGELFF.

This sequence joins TRBV11-2 and TRBJ1-4, with TRBD1 matching 9 bases. Unmatched junction bases numbered 21, after V lost 5 bases and J lost 8 bases. CDR3 length: 19 amino acids. CDR1 SGHAT and CDR2 FQNNGV come from the germline V gene. The CDR3 coding sequence is TGTGCCAGCAGCCCGGCCCCAAATGGGACAGGGATATTCGGGGAAAAACTGTTTTTT. It yields the protein CASSPAPNGTGIFGEKLFF.

V and J are TRBV4-2 and TRBJ2-3; TRBD2 might be the D (6 bases). Germline values: CDR1 LGHNA, CDR2 YNFKEQ. The length of the CDR3 is 16 residues. Between the trimmed V and J ends, which lost 0 bases and 1 base, there was a span of 11 bases. The CDR3 sequence: CASSQDRASGTDTQYF. The DNA for the CDR3 is TGTGCCAGCAGCCAAGATCGTGCTAGCGGCACAGATACGCAGTATTTT.

This chain connects TRBV4-3 to TRBJ1-1; D not resolved. The CDR3 totals 15 residues. Germline CDR1 and CDR2: LGHNA and YSLEER. Between the trimmed V and J ends, which lost 1 base and 1 base, there was a span of 10 bases. This CDR3 reads CASSQASMRNTEAFF. CDR3 nucleotides: TGCGCCAGCAGCCAAGCTTCGATGCGGAACACTGAAGCTTTCTTT.

The V and J genes are TRBV6-1 and TRBJ2-7; no reliable D call. This CDR3 spans 14 amino acids. The germline CDR1 and CDR2 sequences are MNHNS and SASEGT. Trimming removed 6 bases at V and 3 bases at J, with 15 bases between. CDR3 protein: CASSSVGVSYEQYF. The CDR3 coding sequence is TGTGCCAGCAGCTCTGTTGGGGTAAGCTACGAGCAGTACTTC.

This rearrangement joins TRBV4-1 to TRBJ2-7, with 7 bases fitting TRBD1. The germline V gene encodes CDR1 MGHRA and CDR2 YSYEKL. Germline trimming cut 1 base from V and 3 bases from J; bases unmatched to any gene: 3. CDR3 length: 14 residues. Here the CDR3 reads CASSQVTGDYEQYF. CDR3 DNA sequence: TGCGCCAGCAGCCAAGTCACAGGGGACTACGAGCAGTACTTC.

The chain combines TRBV2 with TRBJ2-1; D uncertain. V lost 3 bases and J lost 7, with 7 bases in between. There are 12 residues in the CDR3. CDR1 SNHLY and CDR2 FYNNEI come from the germline V gene. The CDR3 is CASSETSNEQFF. In DNA form, the CDR3 reads TGTGCCAGCAGTGAGACCTCAAATGAGCAGTTCTTC.

The gene calls are TRBV5-1 and TRBJ2-2; the match to TRBD1 covers 11 bases. Germline V gene sequence: CDR1 SGHRS, CDR2 YFSETQ. CDR3 length equals 15 residues. V was pared by 5 bases and J by 6 bases, with 6 bases of the junction left unmatched. CDR3 loop: CASRPGTGGAGELFF. CDR3 nucleotide sequence: TGCGCCAGCAGACCCGGGACAGGGGGGGCCGGGGAGCTGTTTTTT.

V and J are TRBV7-2 and TRBJ2-4; no reliable D call. The CDR3 totals 17 residues. Germline assignment: CDR1 SGHTA and CDR2 FQGNSA. Trimming removed 5 bases from V and 0 bases from J, with 17 bases in between. The CDR3 region is CASSLEKLLTAKNIQYF. The CDR3 DNA is TGTGCCAGCAGCCTAGAAAAGTTATTGACAGCCAAAAACATTCAGTACTTC. Supplemented by reference TRBV7-2 and TRBJ2-4, the full variable domain reads GAGVSQSPSNKVTEKGKDVELRCDPISGHTALYWYRQSLGQGLEFLIYFQGNSAPDKSGLPSDRFSAERTGGSVSTLTIQRTQQEDSAVYLCASSLEKLLTAKNIQYFGAGTRLSVL.